This T cell receptor (beta chain) derives from a study of blood T cell repertoires in COVID-19. As for the study in general: Both acute and convalescent COVID-19 samples were obtained from the United States, Italy and Spain. T cells, B-cell-depleted T cells, or PBMCs supplied cDNA or gDNA.

Germline V lookup: CDR1 ENHRY, CDR2 SYGVKD. CDR3 length: 12 residues. Trimming took 4 bases from V and 7 from J; bases not matched to a gene: 3. Seattle researchers signed up patients amid active infection and tracked them longitudinally. How the authors handled the data: How many nucleated cells were present was estimated from reference gene primer amplification. Profiling relied on immunoSEQ multiplex PCR, and the TCRdb table lists in-frame clones only, not all of them. Clone size and the V and J calls come from that table; the DNA yielded D and trimming. The sample has approximately 500,000 clones, approximately 91% seen once.

This receptor was obtained from a woman between 45 and 60 years old with COVID-19, enrolled during active disease. This rearrangement joins TRBV10-3 to TRBJ1-1; 7 nucleotides line up with TRBD1. The source material was peripheral blood. This CDR3 reads CAISGQGGEAFF. The CDR3 DNA sequence: TGTGCCATCAGTGGACAGGGAGGTGAAGCTTTCTTT.